The 18 T cell receptor beta chains below all came from one sample that was sequenced in a study of T cell responses to AZD1222 COVID-19 vaccine. The repertoire was sequenced with immunoSEQ multiplex PCR; TCRdb's copy has only in-frame clones and lacks some. The table has 130,000 or so clones, around 94% seen once. The source material was peripheral blood, sampled on day 0 of AZD1222 vaccination. The source is an adult in good health.

The CDR3 region is CATRTQPGNTIYF. The CDR3 region has the DNA TGTGCCACCCGGACCCAGCCTGGAAACACCATATATTTT. V and J are TRBV10-3 and TRBJ1-3; unclear D gene. V was trimmed by 10 bases and J by 2 bases, leaving 12 bases between them. CDR1 and CDR2 from the germline V gene are ENHRY and SYGVKD. The CDR3 contains 13 residues.

V and J are TRBV30 and TRBJ1-1; the D gene is possibly TRBD1 (6 bases). Germline values: CDR1 GTSNPN, CDR2 SVGIG (reference sequence). V lost 0 bases, J lost 7 bases, and 12 bases lay in between. This CDR3 comprises 13 residues. The CDR3 DNA sequence: TGTGCCTGGAGTGTCGGGGGGGCAGGTGAAGCTTTCTTT. Its protein is CAWSVGGAGEAFF.

This clone has only a few counts. The chain joins TRBV10-1 to TRBJ1-4; D is perhaps TRBD1 (5 bases). CDR3 length: 16 residues. Germline CDR1 and CDR2: WNHNN and SYGVQD (reference sequence). The ends were cut back, 9 bases at V and 6 bases at J, with 23 bases in the middle. The CDR3 nucleotides are TGCGCCAGGAGAGCAGGGTCCCAAGTGCGGGATGAAAAACTGTTTTTT. Its translation is CARRAGSQVRDEKLFF.

This chain connects TRBV27 to TRBJ1-5, with D uncertain. Germline V gene data show CDR1 as MNHEY and CDR2 as SMNVEV (reference sequence). Trimming stripped 7 bases from V and 5 bases from J, with 9 bases between. The CDR3 runs 12 residues. The CDR3 DNA reads TGTGCCAGCAAGCGACCCGATCAGCCCCAGCATTTT. Its translation: CASKRPDQPQHF.

V is TRBV11-2 and J is TRBJ2-1; D gene unclear. CDR1 and CDR2 from the germline V gene are SGHAT and FQNNGV. The V gene lost 1 base and the J gene lost 5 bases, with 21 bases spanning the gap. This CDR3 has 18 residues. This CDR3 is CASSLVIAAKTLDNEQFF. CDR3 in DNA: TGTGCCAGCAGCTTAGTAATAGCAGCCAAGACCCTAGACAATGAGCAGTTCTTC.

This rearrangement joins TRBV5-8 to TRBJ2-1; TRBD2 aligns across 10 bases. Germline V CDR1 and CDR2: SGHTS, YDEGEE. The CDR3 length is 14 residues. V lost 4 bases and J lost 6; bases outside the gene matches: 4. This chain's CDR3 is CASSRTSGSNEQFF. CDR3 DNA: TGTGCCAGCAGCCGGACTAGCGGCTCCAATGAGCAGTTCTTC.

The chain uses TRBV6-1 and TRBJ1-6; a possible D gene is TRBD1 (6 bases). Trimming removed 2 bases from V and 11 bases from J, with 16 bases in between. There are 15 residues in the CDR3. Germline CDR1 and CDR2: MNHNS and SASEGT. In DNA form, the CDR3 reads TGTGCCAGCAGTGAATGGGGGGCGGGAGGTACACCCCTCCACTTT. This encodes CASSEWGAGGTPLHF.

This chain links TRBV10-3 with TRBJ2-1, with a possible D match to TRBD1 (6 bases). V was clipped by 2 bases and J by 6 bases, with 11 bases between them. Germline CDR1 and CDR2: ENHRY and SYGVKD. The CDR3 is made up of 14 amino acids. As DNA, the CDR3 is TGTGCCATCAGTGAGAGGGGGAAAAGCAATGAGCAGTTCTTC. Amino acids: CAISERGKSNEQFF.

This chain connects TRBV9 to TRBJ1-1, with 7 bases aligning to TRBD1. This CDR3 is 17 amino acids long. Trimming at V came to 0 bases and at J to 2 bases, leaving 10 bases not matched to a gene. The germline gives CDR1 SGDLS, CDR2 YYNGEE. In nucleotides, the CDR3 is TGTGCCAGCAGCGTAGGAGGCAGACAGGGATTAAACACTGAAGCTTTCTTT. Amino acid sequence: CASSVGGRQGLNTEAFF.

The rearrangement uses TRBV27 and TRBJ1-5; no clear D. Trimming cost V 8 bases and J 9 bases, with 14 bases left between them. Germline CDR1 is MNHEY and CDR2 is SMNVEV (reference sequence). The length of the CDR3 is 12 residues. CDR3 bases: TGTGCCAGCCGGGCCCCCCCTGGGCCCCAGCATTTT. Translating it yields CASRAPPGPQHF.

The J gene is TRBJ2-2, the V gene TRBV7-6; D not resolved. The CDR3 length is 13 residues. The V end was cut by 2 bases, the J end by 6 bases, with 7 bases between. Germline-derived CDR1 and CDR2 are SGHVS and FNYEAQ. CDR3 region: CASSLNPAGELFF. DNA for the CDR3: TGTGCCAGCAGCTTAAATCCGGCCGGGGAGCTGTTTTTT.

The chain couples TRBV28 to TRBJ1-5; D perhaps matches TRBD1 (6 bases). V was trimmed by 3 bases and J by 3 bases, leaving 18 bases between them. CDR3 length equals 17 residues. Germline loops: CDR1 MDHEN, CDR2 SYDVKM. The CDR3 here is CASSFTPGRGPNQPQHF. As DNA, the CDR3 is TGTGCCAGCAGTTTTACCCCCGGCAGGGGACCCAATCAGCCCCAGCATTTT.

This rearrangement joins TRBV14 to TRBJ1-3, with D hard to call. The V and J ends lost 4 bases and 5 bases respectively, with 15 bases between them. The CDR3 length is 15 residues. Germline V gene sequence: CDR1 SGHDN, CDR2 FVKESK. This chain's CDR3 is CASSPPFGTRNTIYF. CDR3 DNA: TGTGCCAGCAGCCCGCCGTTCGGTACCCGAAACACCATATATTTT.

CDR3 nucleotide sequence: TGTGCCAGCAGCCCAAGACAGCGAGTCTCTGGAAACACCATATATTTT. This codes for CASSPRQRVSGNTIYF. V and J are TRBV27 and TRBJ1-3; a possible D gene is TRBD1 (5 bases). Germline V gene lookup returns CDR1 MNHEY and CDR2 SMNVEV (reference sequence). V lost 6 bases to trimming and J lost 0 bases, with 15 bases between them. The CDR3 is 16 residues long.

The chain recombines TRBV30 with TRBJ2-7; 9 positions agree with TRBD2. This CDR3 is built from 13 residues. Germline-derived CDR1 and CDR2 are GTSNPN and SVGIG (reference sequence). V trimming: 2 bases; J trimming: 7 bases; junction bases outside the gene matches: 6. This CDR3 reads CAWSISGGREQYF. In nucleotides, the CDR3 is TGTGCCTGGAGTATTAGCGGGGGACGGGAGCAGTACTTC.

This clone has just one count. This sequence joins TRBV29-1 and TRBJ1-1; possible D gene TRBD1, 6 bases. The CDR3 spans 12 residues. Trimming stripped 6 bases from V and 5 bases from J, with 13 bases between. The germline CDR1 and CDR2 sequences are SQVTM and ANQGSEA. The DNA of the CDR3 is TGCAGCGTGGCAAGGGGGGAAACTGAAGCTTTCTTT. Translation: CSVARGETEAFF.

This chain connects TRBV21-1 to TRBJ2-3; TRBD2 was called by the table and not checked on the DNA. TRBV21-1 is assigned pseudogene status. This CDR3 contains 15 residues. The CDR3 loop reads CASSKEQLPHGAQYF. The CDR3, as DNA: TGTGCCAGCAGCAAAGAGCAACTTCCCCACGGGGCGCAGTATTTT.

V is TRBV3-1 (or the pseudogene TRBV3-2) and J is TRBJ2-2; possible D gene TRBD2, 5 bases. Trimming removed 2 bases at V and 5 bases at J, with 6 bases between. CDR3 length: 13 residues. Germline V gives CDR1 LGHDT, CDR2 YNNKEL (reference sequence). CDR3 in DNA: TGTGCCAGCAGCCAACGGGGAACCGGGGAGCTGTTTTTT. As protein: CASSQRGTGELFF.